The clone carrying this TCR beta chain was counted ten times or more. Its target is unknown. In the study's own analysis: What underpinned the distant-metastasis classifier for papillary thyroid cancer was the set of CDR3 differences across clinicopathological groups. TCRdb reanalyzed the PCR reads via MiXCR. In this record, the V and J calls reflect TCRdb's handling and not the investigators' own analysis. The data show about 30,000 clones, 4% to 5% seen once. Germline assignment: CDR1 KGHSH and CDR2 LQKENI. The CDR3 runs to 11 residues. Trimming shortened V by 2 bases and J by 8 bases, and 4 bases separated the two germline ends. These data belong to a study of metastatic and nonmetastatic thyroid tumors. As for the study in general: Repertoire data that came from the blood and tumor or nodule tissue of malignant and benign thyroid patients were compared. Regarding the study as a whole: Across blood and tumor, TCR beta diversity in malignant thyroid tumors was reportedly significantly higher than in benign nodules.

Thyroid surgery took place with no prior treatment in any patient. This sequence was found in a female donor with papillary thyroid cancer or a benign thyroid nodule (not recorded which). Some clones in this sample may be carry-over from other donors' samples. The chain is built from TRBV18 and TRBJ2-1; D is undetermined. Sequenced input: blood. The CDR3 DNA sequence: TGTGCCAGCTCACCAACCGATGAGCAGTTCTTC. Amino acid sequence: CASSPTDEQFF.